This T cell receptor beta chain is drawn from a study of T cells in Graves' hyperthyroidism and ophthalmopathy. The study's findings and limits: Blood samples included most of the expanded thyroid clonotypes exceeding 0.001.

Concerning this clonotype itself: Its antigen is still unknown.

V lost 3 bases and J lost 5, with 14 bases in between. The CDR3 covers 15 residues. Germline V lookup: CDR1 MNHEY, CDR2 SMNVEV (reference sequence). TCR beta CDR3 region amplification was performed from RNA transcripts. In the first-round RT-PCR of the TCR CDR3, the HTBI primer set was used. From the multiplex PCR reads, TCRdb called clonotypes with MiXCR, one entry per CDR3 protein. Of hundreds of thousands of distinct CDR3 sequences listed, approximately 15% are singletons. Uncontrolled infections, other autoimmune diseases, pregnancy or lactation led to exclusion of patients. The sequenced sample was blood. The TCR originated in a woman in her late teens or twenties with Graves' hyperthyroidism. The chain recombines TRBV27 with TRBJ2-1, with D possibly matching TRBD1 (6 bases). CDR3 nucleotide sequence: TGTGCCAGCAGTTTGAGTCAGGGGATCGACAATGAGCAGTTCTTC. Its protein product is CASSLSQGIDNEQFF.